This T cell receptor beta chain was obtained from a study of beta chain features in type 1 diabetes. This CDR3 comprises 15 residues. The junction had 6 bases not matched to a gene; V was cut back by 3 bases and J by 5 bases. Germline V gene lookup returns CDR1 MDHEN and CDR2 SYDVKM. This clone has just one count. As every portion of the isolated RNA was reverse transcribed, the sequencing read expressed TCRB transcripts. The method was immunoSEQ multiplex PCR; TCRdb's version includes in-frame clones alone and lacks a portion of them. The table has 860,000 or so clones, roughly 16% seen once. Sequenced input: naive CD4+ T cells from blood. The source is a woman aged 18-29 years in good health. The chain has TRBV28 and TRBJ1-4; 7 nucleotides align to TRBD1. The CDR3 spells CASSFWTGENEKLFF. DNA for the CDR3: TGTGCCAGCAGTTTTTGGACAGGAGAAAATGAAAAACTGTTTTTT.